This TCR beta chain was documented in a study of OX40 agonist ivuxolimab in advanced cancers. Study background: Mean age 60 years, range about 20 to 90; 82.7% male. Partial responses were achieved by three patients: one hepatocellular carcinoma, two cutaneous melanoma. Whole-study findings and limits: Blood T cells, both CD4+ and CD8+, expanded clonally by week 6 at 0.1 to 3.0 mg/kg. Patients who responded partially at 0.1-3.0 mg/kg showed clonal expansion ranking among the lowest.

For this clone: Its specificity is unknown.

Per the germline V gene, CDR1 is SGHTA and CDR2 is FQGTGA. The J segment lost 2 bases and the V segment lost 0 bases, leaving 4 bases of the junction unmatched. The CDR3 is 16 residues long. Sequencing was performed with immunoSEQ multiplex PCR; in TCRdb, only in-frame clones are kept and a portion is missing. Of 65,000 to 95,000 clones listed, roughly 90% were seen once; the top ten hold about 0.2%. Sequenced material: CD4+ or CD8+ T cells sorted from blood, taken in a trial of the OX40 agonist ivuxolimab. The sequence was collected from an adult with an advanced solid tumor such as melanoma, head and neck, liver or kidney cancer. This sequence joins TRBV7-3 and TRBJ2-3; the match to TRBD2 covers 8 bases. The chain's CDR3 is CASSLTGTSATDTQYF. Here the CDR3 DNA reads TGTGCCAGCAGCTTAACGGGGACTAGTGCCACAGATACGCAGTATTTT.